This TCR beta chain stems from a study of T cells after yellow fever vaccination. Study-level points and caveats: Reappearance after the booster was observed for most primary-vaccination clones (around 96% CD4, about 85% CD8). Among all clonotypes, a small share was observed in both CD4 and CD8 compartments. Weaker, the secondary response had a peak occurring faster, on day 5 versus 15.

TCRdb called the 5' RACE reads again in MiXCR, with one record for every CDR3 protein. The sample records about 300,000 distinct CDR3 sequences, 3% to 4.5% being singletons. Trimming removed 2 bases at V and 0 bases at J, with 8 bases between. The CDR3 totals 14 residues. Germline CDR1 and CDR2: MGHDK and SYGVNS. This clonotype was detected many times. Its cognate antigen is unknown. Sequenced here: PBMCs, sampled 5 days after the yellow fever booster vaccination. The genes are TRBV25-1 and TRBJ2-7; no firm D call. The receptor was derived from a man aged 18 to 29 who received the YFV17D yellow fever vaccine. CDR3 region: CASSEAQTSYEQYF. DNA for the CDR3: TGTGCCAGCAGTGAAGCGCAGACCTCCTACGAGCAGTACTTC.